This T cell receptor (beta chain) emerged from a study of T cells in Graves' hyperthyroidism and ophthalmopathy. Notes on the study in general: Ophthalmopathy could be told apart from stable hyperthyroidism with a 13 V-J model.

Subjects aged 18 to 65 presented with newly diagnosed hyperthyroidism of less than 2 months' duration. Pregnant or lactating patients were excluded, as were those with uncontrolled infection or other autoimmune disease. PBMCs stemmed from 10 ml fresh peripheral blood. The CDR3 extends over 14 amino acids. CDR1 MNHEY and CDR2 SVGEGT come from the germline V gene. V was pared by 7 bases and J by 6 bases, with 9 bases of the junction left unmatched. Researchers amplified the TCR beta CDR3 regions from RNA transcripts. The HTBI primer set drove a first-round RT-PCR of the TCR CDR3. TCRdb called the multiplex PCR reads again in MiXCR, with one record for every CDR3 protein. The sample shows roughly 580,000 distinct CDR3 sequences, about 15% of them seen only once. This clonotype was detected ten times or more. As yet, its antigen is unknown.

The gene calls are TRBV6-2 or TRBV6-3 and TRBJ1-2; 9 bases fit TRBD1. This TCR was sampled from a woman in her twenties or thirties with Graves' hyperthyroidism that later progressed to Graves' ophthalmopathy. The source material was blood. CDR3 DNA sequence: TGTGCCAGCACTACCGGACAGGGGCGGGATGGCTACACCTTC. It yields the protein CASTTGQGRDGYTF.